These 27 T cell receptor beta chains share one sample of origin, sequenced in a study of Ad26.COV2.S vaccination and SARS-CoV-2 variants. Profiled with immunoSEQ multiplex PCR; TCRdb holds only in-frame clones, not every one. The sample records about 100,000 clones, about three quarters being singletons. Source: peripheral blood, taken after recovery from COVID-19. These receptors were taken from a human donor who had recovered from COVID-19.

The V call is TRBV4-1, the J call TRBJ1-1; D not certain. The V end was cut by 1 base, the J end by 4 bases, with 7 bases between. The CDR3 loop spans 13 amino acids. Germline CDR1 and CDR2: MGHRA and YSYEKL. Here the CDR3 DNA reads TGCGCCAGCAGCCAAGCCCCCGTCACTGAAGCTTTCTTT. Residues: CASSQAPVTEAFF.

This chain connects TRBV6-5 to TRBJ1-3, with 7 bases that match TRBD1. J lost 1 base, V lost 6 bases, and 3 bases had no gene match. The CDR3 runs 14 residues. Germline V CDR1 and CDR2: MNHEY, SVGAGI. Here the CDR3 DNA reads TGTGCCAGCAGCTCAGGGGGGTCTGGAAACACCATATATTTT. It codes for CASSSGGSGNTIYF.

This clone was recorded once. The chain links TRBV29-1 to TRBJ1-4; D remains ambiguous. The CDR3 has 12 amino acids. V was shortened by 5 bases and J by 5 bases, with 9 bases between the two germline ends. Germline V gene sequence: CDR1 SQVTM, CDR2 ANQGSEA. The CDR3 DNA reads TGCAGCGTTATGGAAGGGAATGAAAAACTGTTTTTT. Translation gives CSVMEGNEKLFF.

J is TRBJ2-1 and V is TRBV19; possibly TRBD2 for D (6 bases). Per germline, CDR1 LNHDA and CDR2 SQIVND (reference sequence). V gave up 5 bases and J gave up 10 bases, with 9 bases separating them. CDR3 length: 11 residues. The DNA for the CDR3 is TGTGCCAGTAGTGGGGGGACGGAGCAGTTCTTC. This encodes CASSGGTEQFF.

V usage is TRBV28 and J usage is TRBJ1-1, with TRBD1 matching over 7 bases. This CDR3 comprises 16 residues. The V and J ends lost 4 bases and 5 bases, in that order; junction bases with no gene match: 13. Per the germline V gene, CDR1 is MDHEN and CDR2 is SYDVKM. The CDR3 sequence is CASSSSDRLLGTEAFF. The CDR3 DNA sequence: TGTGCCAGCAGTTCCTCGGACAGGCTGCTGGGGACTGAAGCTTTCTTT.

The rearrangement uses TRBV12-3 or TRBV12-4 and TRBJ2-1; no clear D gene. V was clipped by 3 bases and J by 7 bases, with 10 bases between them. This CDR3 is 13 amino acids long. Written as DNA, the CDR3 is TGTGCCAGCAGTTTGGCAGAAGGGAATGAGCAGTTCTTC. It codes for CASSLAEGNEQFF.

V is TRBV5-4 and J is TRBJ1-6, with 8 bases that match TRBD1. The V segment lost 3 bases and the J segment 6 bases; nucleotides outside the gene matches: 8. This CDR3 has 16 amino acids. Germline values: CDR1 SGHNT, CDR2 YYREEE (reference sequence). The CDR3 nucleotides read TGTGCCAGCAGCTACTTTACAGGGGGATTTAATTCACCCCTCCACTTT. It specifies CASSYFTGGFNSPLHF.

The V and J genes are TRBV7-9 and TRBJ2-1; D is ambiguous. The germline V and J ends were trimmed by 1 base and 8 bases, with 3 bases remaining between them. This CDR3 has 11 residues. The V gene's germline CDR1 is SEHNR and CDR2 FQNEAQ (reference sequence). CDR3 DNA sequence: TGTGCCAGCAGCTTAGGGGATGAGCAGTTCTTC. This codes for CASSLGDEQFF.

The chain joins TRBV21-1 to TRBJ2-7; the DNA was not compared with TRBD1, the D call given in the table. TRBV21-1 is noted as a pseudogene. The CDR3 loop spans 16 amino acids. The CDR3 DNA follows: TGTGCCAGCAGCAAATTAAAGACACAGAATGCCTACGAGCAGTACTTC. Translated: CASSKLKTQNAYEQYF.

This clone was observed at least ten times. This chain links TRBV7-9 with TRBJ1-6; possible D gene TRBD1, 5 bases. The germline V and J ends were trimmed by 2 bases and 8 bases, with 7 bases remaining between them. The CDR3 has 13 residues. From germline, CDR1 is SEHNR and CDR2 FQNEAQ (reference sequence). The CDR3, as DNA: TGTGCCAGCAGCTTAATGGGACATTCACCCCTCCACTTT. Its protein is CASSLMGHSPLHF.

The chain joins TRBV3-1 (or the pseudogene TRBV3-2) to TRBJ1-6; the D is unclear. Germline-derived CDR1 and CDR2 are LGHDT and YNNKEL (reference sequence). This CDR3 has 16 amino acids. V shed 1 base and J shed 8 bases, with 15 bases lying between them. The CDR3 coding sequence is TGTGCCAGCAGCCAAGTGCCGGGGATAGGTGATTCACCCCTCCACTTT. This codes for CASSQVPGIGDSPLHF.

The chain uses TRBV3-1 (or the pseudogene TRBV3-2) and TRBJ2-4; 8 bases match TRBD1. Trimming took 6 bases from V and 6 from J; bases not matched to a gene: 1. This CDR3 is built from 12 residues. Germline-derived CDR1 and CDR2 are LGHDT and YNNKEL (reference sequence). CDR3 loop: CASSQGANIQYF. CDR3 DNA: TGTGCCAGCAGTCAGGGGGCAAACATTCAGTACTTC.

In this sample, this clone turned up a few times. The V call is TRBV5-1, the J call TRBJ2-7; D remains unclear. Per germline, CDR1 SGHRS and CDR2 YFSETQ. Trimming pared 1 base from V and 3 bases from J, leaving 8 bases between. The CDR3 is 13 residues long. The CDR3 reads CASSLQVGYEQYF. The CDR3 DNA sequence: TGCGCCAGCAGCTTGCAGGTGGGCTACGAGCAGTACTTC.

The chain uses TRBV6-1 and TRBJ2-5; weak D call: TRBD2 (5 bases). The CDR3 covers 15 residues. V gave up 1 base and J gave up 4 bases, with 13 bases separating them. Germline CDR1 MNHNS, CDR2 SASEGT. This chain's CDR3 is CASSEVLAIRETQYF. The CDR3 bases are TGTGCCAGCAGTGAAGTTCTAGCTATCCGAGAGACCCAGTACTTC.

The chain carries TRBV9 and TRBJ2-7; D possibly uses TRBD1 or TRBD2 (6 bases each). Germline V gives CDR1 SGDLS, CDR2 YYNGEE. The V end was cut by 1 base, the J end by 7 bases, with 12 bases between. The length of the CDR3 is 13 residues. As DNA, the CDR3 is TGTGCCAGCAGCGTAATGGGGGGCGGGGAGCAGTACTTC. Translating it yields CASSVMGGGEQYF.

The chain uses TRBV7-3 and TRBJ2-1; 11 nucleotides line up with TRBD2. The CDR3 runs to 18 residues. With 5 bases clipped from V and 4 bases from J, the junction kept 13 bases outside the gene matches. Germline V gives CDR1 SGHTA, CDR2 FQGTGA. The CDR3 loop reads CASSPTLAGGGRYNEQFF. The CDR3 DNA reads as TGTGCCAGCAGCCCGACTCTAGCGGGGGGAGGTCGGTACAATGAGCAGTTCTTC.

The sample holds a few counts of this clone. The rearrangement joins TRBV10-3 to TRBJ1-2; D is perhaps TRBD1 (5 bases). From germline, CDR1 is ENHRY and CDR2 SYGVKD. V was shortened by 5 bases and J by 4 bases, with 11 bases between the two germline ends. The CDR3 sequence is 13 residues long. This CDR3 reads CAISPGNAYGYTF. CDR3 nucleotides: TGTGCCATCAGTCCAGGGAATGCCTATGGCTACACCTTC.

CDR3 in amino acids: CASTIGGNSNQPQHF. CDR3 sequence (DNA): TGTGCCAGTACCATCGGGGGGAATAGCAATCAGCCCCAGCATTTT. The chain joins TRBV19 to TRBJ1-5, with D possibly being TRBD1 (5 bases). Trimming shortened V by 7 bases and J by 0 bases, and 13 bases separated the two germline ends. Germline V gene lookup returns CDR1 LNHDA and CDR2 SQIVND (reference sequence). The CDR3 totals 15 residues.

The chain recombines TRBV6-1 with TRBJ2-3, with 10 bases that match TRBD1. The V and J ends lost 3 bases and 1 base, in that order; junction bases with no gene match: 4. Germline V gene data show CDR1 as MNHNS and CDR2 as SASEGT. There are 16 residues in the CDR3. The CDR3 is CASSDIDRGRTDTQYF. CDR3 DNA: TGTGCCAGCAGTGACATTGACAGGGGGCGCACAGATACGCAGTATTTT.

The CDR3 DNA follows: TGTGCCAGCACCACTCCGGGGTTGAGGGCGCAGGGTGAAAAACTGTTTTTT. Translation gives CASTTPGLRAQGEKLFF. The rearrangement uses TRBV28 and TRBJ1-4, with a weak D call TRBD1 (5 bases). The CDR3 sequence is 17 residues long. Germline CDR1 is MDHEN and CDR2 is SYDVKM. The V and J ends lost 7 bases and 7 bases respectively, with 25 bases between them.

CDR3 in amino acids: CASSPPTDRGYGYTF. The CDR3 DNA reads as TGTGCCAGCTCACCACCGACAGACCGGGGCTATGGCTACACCTTC. The J gene is TRBJ1-2, the V gene TRBV18; a possible D gene is TRBD1 (5 bases). CDR3 length: 15 amino acids. Looked up from germline, CDR1 is KGHSH and CDR2 is LQKENI. V lost 0 bases and J 4 bases, leaving 12 bases between the germline ends.

The chain couples TRBV11-2 to TRBJ2-7; 8 positions agree with TRBD1. CDR3 size: 13 residues. V shed 1 base and J 7 bases; nucleotides not matched to a gene: 3. Germline V gene lookup returns CDR1 SGHAT and CDR2 FQNNGV. This chain's CDR3 is CASSLGTGKEQYF. In DNA form, the CDR3 reads TGTGCCAGCAGCTTAGGGACAGGGAAAGAGCAGTACTTC.

CDR3 loop: CASSLQGGETQYF. Written as DNA, the CDR3 is TGTGCCAGTAGTCTTCAGGGTGGAGAGACCCAGTACTTC. The V and J genes are TRBV19 and TRBJ2-5, with a possible D match to TRBD1 (5 bases). Looked up from germline, CDR1 is LNHDA and CDR2 is SQIVND (reference sequence). V was trimmed by 5 bases and J by 4 bases, leaving 11 bases between them. The CDR3 has 13 amino acids.

The chain couples TRBV7-2 to TRBJ1-6; D might be TRBD1 (6 bases). Germline CDR1 SGHTA, CDR2 FQGNSA. V lost 8 bases to trimming and J lost 7 bases, with 15 bases between them. The CDR3 loop spans 14 amino acids. CDR3 loop: CASGRDRRNSPLHF. As DNA, the CDR3 is TGTGCCAGCGGGAGAGACAGGCGGAATTCACCCCTCCACTTT.

The V gene is TRBV4-1, the J gene TRBJ1-2, with 7 positions matching TRBD1. The CDR3 has 18 residues. The germline CDR1 and CDR2 sequences are MGHRA and YSYEKL. The J segment lost 6 bases and the V segment lost 1 base, leaving 17 bases of the junction unmatched. In DNA form, the CDR3 reads TGCGCCAGCAGCCAAGGCCCGGGACAGCCAATTTCTGGGGATGGCTACACCTTC. This sequence encodes CASSQGPGQPISGDGYTF.

The V gene is TRBV4-2, the J gene TRBJ1-3, with 7 bases lining up with TRBD1. The CDR3 is 17 residues long. Trimming removed 0 bases from V and 4 bases from J; junction bases left unmatched: 9. CDR1 and CDR2 (germline): LGHNA, YNFKEQ. The CDR3 loop reads CASSQDYEGAGGNTIYF. In DNA, the CDR3 is TGTGCCAGCAGCCAAGACTATGAGGGGGCAGGGGGAAACACCATATATTTT.

The chain recombines TRBV24-1 with TRBJ2-3; D gene unclear. The CDR3 covers 14 residues. Deletions cut 2 bases from V and 4 bases from J, with 9 bases between. Looked up from germline, CDR1 is KGHDR and CDR2 is SFDVKD. CDR3 loop: CATSDSVGADTQYF. CDR3 nucleotides: TGTGCCACCAGTGATTCCGTTGGTGCAGATACGCAGTATTTT.